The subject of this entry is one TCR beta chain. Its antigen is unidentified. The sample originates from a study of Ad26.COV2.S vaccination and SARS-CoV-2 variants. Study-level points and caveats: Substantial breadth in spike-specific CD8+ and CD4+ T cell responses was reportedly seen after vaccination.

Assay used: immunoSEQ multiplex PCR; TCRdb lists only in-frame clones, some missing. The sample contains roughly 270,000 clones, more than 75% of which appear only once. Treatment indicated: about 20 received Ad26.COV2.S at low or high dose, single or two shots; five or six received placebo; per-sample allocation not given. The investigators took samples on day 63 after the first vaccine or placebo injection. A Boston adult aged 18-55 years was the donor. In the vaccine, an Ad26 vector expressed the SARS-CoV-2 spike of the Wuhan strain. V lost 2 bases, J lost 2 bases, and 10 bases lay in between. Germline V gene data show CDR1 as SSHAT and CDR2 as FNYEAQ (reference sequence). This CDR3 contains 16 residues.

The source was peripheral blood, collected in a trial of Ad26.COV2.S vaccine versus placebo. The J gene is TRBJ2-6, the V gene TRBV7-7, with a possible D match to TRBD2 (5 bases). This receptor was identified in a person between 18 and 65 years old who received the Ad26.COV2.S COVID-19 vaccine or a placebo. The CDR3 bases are TGTGCCAGCAGCTTATCGAGGGATGCTGGGGCCAACGTCCTGACTTTC. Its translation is CASSLSRDAGANVLTF.